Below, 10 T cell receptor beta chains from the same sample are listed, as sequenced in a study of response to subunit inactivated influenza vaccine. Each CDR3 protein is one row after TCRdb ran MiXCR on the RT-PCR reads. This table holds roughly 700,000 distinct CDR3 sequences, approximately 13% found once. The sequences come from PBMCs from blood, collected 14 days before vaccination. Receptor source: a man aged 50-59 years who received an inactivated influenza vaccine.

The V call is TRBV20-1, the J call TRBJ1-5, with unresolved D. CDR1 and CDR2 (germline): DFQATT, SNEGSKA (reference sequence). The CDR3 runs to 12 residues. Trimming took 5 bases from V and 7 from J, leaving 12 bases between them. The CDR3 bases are TGCAGTGCTCGCCCACCTTCACAGCCCCAGCATTTT. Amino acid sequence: CSARPPSQPQHF.

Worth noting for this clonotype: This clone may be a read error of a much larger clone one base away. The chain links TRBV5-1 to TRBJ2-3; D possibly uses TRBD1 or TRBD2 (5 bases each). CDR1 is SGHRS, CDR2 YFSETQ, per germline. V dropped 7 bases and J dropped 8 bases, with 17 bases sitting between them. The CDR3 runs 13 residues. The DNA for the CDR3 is TGCGCCAGCGGCGCAGGGTCTGGGGGTACGCAGTATTTT. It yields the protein CASGAGSGGTQYF.

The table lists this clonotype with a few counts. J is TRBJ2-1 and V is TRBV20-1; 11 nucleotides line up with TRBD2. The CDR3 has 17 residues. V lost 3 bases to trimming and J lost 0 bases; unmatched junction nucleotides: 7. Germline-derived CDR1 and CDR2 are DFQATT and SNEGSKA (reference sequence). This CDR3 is CSASVLAGASSYNEQFF. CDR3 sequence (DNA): TGCAGTGCTAGTGTACTAGCGGGAGCCAGCTCCTACAATGAGCAGTTCTTC.

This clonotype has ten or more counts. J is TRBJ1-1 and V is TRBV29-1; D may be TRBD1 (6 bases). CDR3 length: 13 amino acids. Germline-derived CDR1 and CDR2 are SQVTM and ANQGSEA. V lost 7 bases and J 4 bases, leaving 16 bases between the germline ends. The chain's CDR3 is CSGSTGYGTEAFF. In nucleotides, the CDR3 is TGCAGCGGGTCCACAGGGTATGGCACTGAAGCTTTCTTT.

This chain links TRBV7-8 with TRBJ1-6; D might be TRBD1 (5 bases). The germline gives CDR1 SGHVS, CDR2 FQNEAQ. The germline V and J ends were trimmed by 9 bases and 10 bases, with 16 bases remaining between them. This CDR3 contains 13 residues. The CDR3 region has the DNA TGTGCCAGTAAAGCAGGGCTACGGTCACCCCTCCACTTT. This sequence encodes CASKAGLRSPLHF.

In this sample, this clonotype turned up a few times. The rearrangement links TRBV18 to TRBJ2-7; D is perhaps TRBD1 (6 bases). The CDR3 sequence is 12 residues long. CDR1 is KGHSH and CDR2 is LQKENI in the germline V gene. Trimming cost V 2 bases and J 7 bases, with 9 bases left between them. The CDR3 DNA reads TGTGCCAGCTCACCAACAGGGTGGGAGCAGTACTTC. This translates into CASSPTGWEQYF.

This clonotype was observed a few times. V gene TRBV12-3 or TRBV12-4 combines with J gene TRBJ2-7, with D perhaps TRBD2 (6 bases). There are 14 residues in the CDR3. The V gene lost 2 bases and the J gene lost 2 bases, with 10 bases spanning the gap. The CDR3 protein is CASSLRGTPYEQYF. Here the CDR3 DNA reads TGTGCCAGCAGTTTACGGGGGACTCCCTACGAGCAGTACTTC.

The CDR3 is CSVEGLAGVNNEQFF. As DNA, the CDR3 is TGCAGCGTTGAAGGATTAGCGGGAGTCAACAATGAGCAGTTCTTC. The V gene is TRBV29-1, the J gene TRBJ2-1; 9 bases match TRBD2. CDR3 length: 15 residues. J lost 5 bases, V lost 1 base, and 6 bases had no gene match. Germline assignment: CDR1 SQVTM and CDR2 ANQGSEA.

CDR3 DNA: TGTGCCAGCAGCTTCGTACGGGATCCTGGGACAGATACGCAGTATTTT. Translated: CASSFVRDPGTDTQYF. The J gene is TRBJ2-3, the V gene TRBV7-9; the D gene is possibly TRBD2 (5 bases). In germline, CDR1 is SEHNR, CDR2 FQNEAQ (reference sequence). This CDR3 region has 16 residues. V lost 3 bases and J lost 3, with 16 bases in between.

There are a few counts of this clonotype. The CDR3 region has the DNA TGTGCCAGCAGCCAAGGACTTTCCCCAGATACGCAGTATTTT. This translates into CASSQGLSPDTQYF. The J gene is TRBJ2-3, the V gene TRBV3-1; D is undetermined. The ends were cut back, 1 base at V and 4 bases at J, with 9 bases in the middle. Germline CDR1 LGHDT, CDR2 YNNKEL (reference sequence). This CDR3 comprises 14 residues.